These 7 T cell receptor beta chains were all obtained from the same sample, sequenced in a study of monozygotic twins with inflammatory bowel disease. TCRdb reprocessed the 5' RACE reads and stores each CDR3 protein as one record, lacking DNA. The sample includes a few hundred thousand distinct CDR3 sequences. The sequenced sample was blood. The receptors were gathered from a human donor with ulcerative colitis or Crohn's disease, or a healthy co-twin of an affected twin (not recorded which).

This chain connects TRBV10-1 to TRBJ1-5; the D gene TCRdb calls, TRBD1, cannot be checked with no DNA. Germline CDR1 WNHNN, CDR2 SYGVQD (reference sequence). The CDR3 extends over 13 amino acids. The CDR3 spells CASIQMGDQPQHF.

The chain has TRBV27 and TRBJ2-3; TCRdb's D call, TRBD2, is unchecked because there is no DNA. Germline V gene lookup returns CDR1 MNHEY and CDR2 SMNVEV (reference sequence). The CDR3 spans 16 residues. The CDR3 is CASSQAGGRVTDTQYF.

This chain connects TRBV3-1 to TRBJ2-3; TCRdb names TRBD1, which stays unverified in the absence of DNA. This CDR3 comprises 17 residues. Looked up from germline, CDR1 is LGHDT and CDR2 is YNNKEL (reference sequence). The CDR3 region is CASSQVSGTGRADTQYF.

V is TRBV7-2 and J is TRBJ2-5. Germline V CDR1 and CDR2: SGHTA, FQGNSA. The CDR3 has 15 residues. This CDR3 is CASSLGNSVRETQYF.

V is TRBV30 and J is TRBJ1-6; with no DNA, the TCRdb D assignment of TRBD1 cannot be verified. Germline values: CDR1 GTSNPN, CDR2 SVGIG (reference sequence). The CDR3 runs to 14 residues. CDR3 amino acids: CAWGHSSYNSPLHF.

The chain recombines TRBV7-2 with TRBJ2-1. The CDR3 runs 12 residues. Per germline, CDR1 SGHTA and CDR2 FQGNSA. Here the CDR3 reads CASSLTGDEQFF. The full variable domain, in which reference TRBV7-2 and TRBJ2-1 provide the parts outside the CDR3, is GAGVSQSPSNKVTEKGKDVELRCDPISGHTALYWYRQSLGQGLEFLIYFQGNSAPDKSGLPSDRFSAERTGGSVSTLTIQRTQQEDSAVYLCASSLTGDEQFFGPGTRLTVL.

The rearrangement joins TRBV30 to TRBJ2-5; the D call of TRBD2 rests on TCRdb alone, since no DNA is present to check it. Germline-derived CDR1 and CDR2 are GTSNPN and SVGIG (reference sequence). The CDR3 runs 12 residues. CDR3 region: CACGGGPRTQYF.